The 4 T cell receptor beta chains reported below all come from one sample, sequenced in a study of OX40 agonist ivuxolimab in advanced cancers. Using immunoSEQ multiplex PCR, the repertoire was profiled, and TCRdb retains in-frame clones only, with some absent. The repertoire has approximately 100,000 clones, 75% to 95% of them found once; the top ten carry 0.31%. The sample consisted of CD4+ or CD8+ T cells sorted from blood, taken in a trial of the OX40 agonist ivuxolimab. These receptors all come from an adult with an advanced solid tumor such as melanoma, head and neck, liver or kidney cancer.

V and J are TRBV7-9 and TRBJ2-5; D ambiguous. The CDR3 length is 11 residues. Trimming cost V 7 bases and J 4 bases, with 7 bases left between them. Germline values: CDR1 SEHNR, CDR2 FQNEAQ (reference sequence). This chain's CDR3 is CASTIPETQYF. CDR3 bases: TGTGCCAGCACCATCCCAGAGACCCAGTACTTC.

The rearrangement links TRBV2 to TRBJ2-3; D is perhaps TRBD2 (5 bases). The V and J ends lost 6 bases and 3 bases respectively, with 16 bases between them. Germline V CDR1 and CDR2: SNHLY, FYNNEI. The CDR3 has 15 residues. As DNA, the CDR3 is TGTGCCAGCAGCGACACTAGAAGGCTTACAGATACGCAGTATTTT. It codes for CASSDTRRLTDTQYF. The whole variable domain, remainder taken from reference TRBV2 and TRBJ2-3, is EPEVTQTPSHQVTQMGQEVILRCVPISNHLYFYWYRQILGQKVEFLVSFYNNEISEKSEIFDDQFSVERPDGSNFTLKIRSTKLEDSAMYFCASSDTRRLTDTQYFGPGTRLTVL.

The genes are TRBV7-2 and TRBJ2-2; 12 bases fit TRBD2. After removal of 5 bases from V and 6 bases from J, the junction contained 4 bases not matched to a gene. The CDR3 has 15 amino acids. In germline, CDR1 is SGHTA, CDR2 FQGNSA. The CDR3 nucleotides read TGTGCCAGCAGCCCTCGACTAGCGGGAGCCGGGGAGCTGTTTTTT. The encoded protein is CASSPRLAGAGELFF.

This clone was observed a few times. This chain links TRBV5-4 with TRBJ2-1; TRBD1 agrees at 9 bases. Germline V gene lookup returns CDR1 SGHNT and CDR2 YYREEE (reference sequence). The CDR3 spans 15 residues. V gave up 4 bases and J gave up 8 bases; unmatched junction bases: 10. The CDR3 loop is CASSPPPGQGYEQFF. CDR3 in DNA: TGTGCCAGCAGCCCACCGCCGGGACAGGGCTATGAGCAGTTCTTC.